This T cell receptor (beta chain) was recorded in a study of lymphopenia after photon versus proton radiotherapy (dated by TCRdb to between 2018 and 2021). Regarding the research as a whole: The immunological effects of photon versus proton radiation therapy were compared in patients with gastrointestinal tumors who developed high-grade lymphopenia. A cohort of some 19 patients with gastrointestinal tumors who received either photon or proton therapy and subsequently developed lymphopenia was included. The goal of the study was to describe how the two radiation modalities differ in their effects on the immune system.

Receptor amplification or capture employed the immunoSEQ multiplex PCR assay. Alongside multiparametric flow cytometry, deep sequencing of rearranged TCR beta loci was used to profile the T cell repertoires. TCRdb mirrors the immuneACCESS table, restricted to in-frame sequences. Some clones are absent from its copies; in checked studies, under half trace to an unresolved V gene, and the reason for the others is unknown. A total of more than 80,000 clones appear in this sample, more than 70% of them only once. Together, the top ten hold over 1.1% of the sample. What the research found in general, with its limitations: Across the cohort, an inverse correlation was found between a larger post-nadir drop in TCR diversity and overall survival time among patients who died. During treatment, patients who received proton therapy stayed relatively stable, whereas patients who received photon therapy lost naive T cells and TCR diversity and gained effector/memory populations. After the lymphocyte count nadir, oligoclonal expansion, especially of CD8+ Temra cells, was observed in photon-treated repertoires, and the drop in diversity was driven by this expansion. The survival association was assessed only in patients who died, and better survival with proton therapy was presented by the authors as a possibility rather than a demonstrated result.

In the case of this clone: Its antigen remains unidentified. Base quality data are lacking; no much larger clone is found one base away.

The CDR3 starts with the cysteine, ends with the phenylalanine, and has 12 residues. Here the CDR3 DNA is all that survives: 36 bases in frame from base 1. CDR1 and CDR2 (SGHRS, YFSETQ) derive from the germline V gene. The junction carries 11 bases between V and J, which are trimmed by 4 bases and 6 bases respectively. Sequencing was performed on peripheral blood, taken from a patient treated with proton-based radiotherapy. Recombination linked TRBV5-1 to TRBJ2-7, with the D gene not confidently named. The sequence came from a man in his fifties or sixties with pancreatic cancer. Here is the DNA: TGCGCCAGCAGCCCGCTAGTCGGCGAGCAGTACTTC. It codes for CASSPLVGEQYF.